A selection of T cell receptor beta chains follows, all from one sample in a study of T cells in Graves' hyperthyroidism and ophthalmopathy. TCRdb recomputed calls from the multiplex PCR reads with MiXCR, one row per CDR3 protein. This table has under 200,000 distinct CDR3 sequences, about 9% appearing once. Sequencing was performed on blood. The receptors derive from a woman aged 18-29 years with Graves' hyperthyroidism that later progressed to Graves' ophthalmopathy. Each CDR3 is given with its conserved first and last residue. A D gene is named only where the DNA matches it firmly. Clone size, where shown, is once, few, many, or a class for clones that have expanded.

D gene	clone size	V gene	J gene	CDR3 protein	CDR3 DNA
TRBD1	many	TRBV20-1	TRBJ2-3	CSASTGPDTQYF	TGCAGTGCCTCGACAGGGCCAGATACGCAGTATTTT
TRBD2	many	TRBV24-1	TRBJ2-1	CATGVSGSQSYNEQFF	TGTGCCACCGGTGTTAGCGGGAGCCAATCCTACAATGAGCAGTTCTTC
.	many	TRBV9	TRBJ1-2	CASSNSGGYGYTF	TGTGCCAGCAGCAACTCGGGTGGCTATGGCTACACCTTC
.	many	TRBV20-1	TRBJ1-1	CSARGQDGVEAFF	TGCAGTGCTAGAGGACAGGATGGCGTTGAAGCTTTCTTT
.	many	TRBV7-3	TRBJ1-3	CASSREGGNTIYF	TGTGCCAGCAGCAGGGAGGGAGGAAACACCATATATTTT
TRBD1	many	TRBV7-9	TRBJ2-1	CASSLRTGDSNEQFF	TGTGCCAGCAGCCTTCGGACAGGGGACTCCAATGAGCAGTTCTTC
.	many	TRBV29-1	TRBJ1-1	CSVAEAGDIRRAFF	TGCAGCGTTGCCGAGGCAGGGGACATTCGGAGGGCTTTCTTT
.	.	TRBV7-6	TRBJ2-6	CASSPRLTGANVLTF	TGTGCCAGCAGCCCAAGGTTGACTGGGGCCAACGTCCTGACTTTC
TRBD2	many	TRBV7-3	TRBJ2-1	CASSLTGLDLTEQFF	TGTGCCAGCAGCTTAACTGGACTAGACCTCACTGAGCAGTTCTTC
TRBD1	.	TRBV2	TRBJ1-4	CASRQPPSLDRNEKLFF	TGTGCCAGCAGACAACCTCCCTCCTTGGACAGGAATGAAAAACTGTTTTTT
TRBD1	.	TRBV9	TRBJ1-6	CASSVDPGGNSPLHF	TGTGCCAGCAGCGTAGACCCAGGGGGAAATTCACCCCTCCACTTT
TRBD1	.	TRBV6-4	TRBJ2-3	CASDTGGITDTLYF	TGTGCCAGCGATACAGGGGGAATCACAGATACGCTGTATTTT
TRBD1	many	TRBV9	TRBJ1-6	CASNRGTGYNSPLHF	TGTGCCAGCAACCGCGGGACAGGGTATAATTCACCCCTCCACTTT
.	many	TRBV6-1	TRBJ1-4	CASSALREGGEKLFF	TGTGCCAGCAGTGCGCTAAGGGAGGGAGGTGAAAAACTGTTTTTT
.	many	TRBV6-4	TRBJ2-2	CASSDSYRINTGELFF	TGTGCCAGCAGTGACTCGTACAGAATTAACACCGGGGAGCTGTTTTTT
.	many	TRBV2	TRBJ1-2	CASKRGDYGYTF	TGTGCCAGCAAGCGGGGAGACTATGGCTACACCTTC
.	many	TRBV29-1	TRBJ2-3	CSGYSADTQYF	TGCAGCGGGTACAGCGCAGATACGCAGTATTTT
.	many	TRBV11-2	TRBJ2-4	CASSPRGTLQYF	TGTGCCAGCAGCCCCCGGGGCACCCTTCAGTACTTC
.	few	TRBV28	TRBJ1-1	CASSPNSRIAAVMNTEAFF	TGTGCCAGCAGTCCCAACTCCCGGATCGCGGCGGTCATGAACACTGAAGCTTTCTTT
TRBD2	once	TRBV19	TRBJ2-1	CATNRRRLAVGENEQFF	TGTGCCACAAACAGAAGAAGACTAGCGGTAGGCGAAAATGAGCAGTTCTTC
.	many	TRBV20-1	TRBJ2-3	CSARIVYNAMPYF	TGCAGTGCTAGAATCGTTTATAACGCAATGCCGTATTTT
TRBD1	.	TRBV30	TRBJ2-1	CAWSVRTMWGQGINEQFF	TGTGCCTGGAGTGTACGAACTATGTGGGGACAGGGAATCAATGAGCAGTTCTTC
TRBD1	many	TRBV3-1	TRBJ2-7	CASSPRQGIAEQYF	TGTGCCAGCAGCCCCCGACAGGGGATCGCCGAGCAGTACTTC
TRBD2	many	TRBV6-2/TRBV6-3	TRBJ2-1	CASTSSLTSGSYDEQFF	TGTGCCAGCACCTCCAGCCTGACTAGCGGGAGTTATGATGAGCAGTTCTTC